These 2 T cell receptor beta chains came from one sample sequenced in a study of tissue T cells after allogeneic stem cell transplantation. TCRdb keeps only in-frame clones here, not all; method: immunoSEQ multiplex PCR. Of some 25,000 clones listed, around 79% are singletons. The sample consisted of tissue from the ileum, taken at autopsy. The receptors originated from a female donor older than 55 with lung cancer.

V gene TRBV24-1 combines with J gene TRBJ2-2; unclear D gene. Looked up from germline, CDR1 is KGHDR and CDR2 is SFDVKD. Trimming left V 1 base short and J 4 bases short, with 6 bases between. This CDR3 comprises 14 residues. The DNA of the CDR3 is TGTGCCACCAGTGATTTTCCGGGCACCGGGGAGCTGTTTTTT. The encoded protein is CATSDFPGTGELFF.

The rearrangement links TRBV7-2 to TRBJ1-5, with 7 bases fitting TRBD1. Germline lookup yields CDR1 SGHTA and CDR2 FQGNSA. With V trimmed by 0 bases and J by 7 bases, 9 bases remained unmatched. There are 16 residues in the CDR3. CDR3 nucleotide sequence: TGTGCCAGCAGCTTAGCCCCGGGGACAGTAGTCCAGCCCCAGCATTTT. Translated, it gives CASSLAPGTVVQPQHF.